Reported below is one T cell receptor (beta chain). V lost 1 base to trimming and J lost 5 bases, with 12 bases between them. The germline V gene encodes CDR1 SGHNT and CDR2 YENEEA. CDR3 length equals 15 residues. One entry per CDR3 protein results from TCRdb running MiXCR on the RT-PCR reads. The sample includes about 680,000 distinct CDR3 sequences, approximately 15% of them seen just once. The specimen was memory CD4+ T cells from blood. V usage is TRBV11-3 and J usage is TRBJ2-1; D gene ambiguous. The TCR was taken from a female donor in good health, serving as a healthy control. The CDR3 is CASSLGSKANNEQFF. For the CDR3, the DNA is TGTGCCAGCAGCTTAGGAAGTAAGGCAAACAATGAGCAGTTCTTC.